A single sample gave rise to the 31 T cell receptor beta chains below, sequenced in a study of identical twins. TCRdb re-analysed the 5' RACE reads in MiXCR, keeping a single row per CDR3 protein. The data contain 400,000 to 500,000 distinct CDR3 sequences, approximately 14% of them seen just once; the ten biggest clones take up approximately 0.98%. A further study also used this sample, focusing on yellow fever vaccine responses in identical twins.

Sequenced material: CD4+ T cells sorted from blood. The source is a woman aged 18-29 years in good health.

The V gene is TRBV5-1, the J gene TRBJ2-2; no reliable D call. The germline V gene has CDR1 SGHRS and CDR2 YFSETQ. The V gene lost 0 bases and the J gene lost 8 bases, with 11 bases spanning the gap. The CDR3 has 14 amino acids. As DNA, the CDR3 is TGCGCCAGCAGCTTGGGGACCGCCTCAGGGGAGCTGTTTTTT. It translates to CASSLGTASGELFF.

The chain couples TRBV10-3 to TRBJ2-7, with 7 bases fitting TRBD2. This CDR3 is 15 amino acids long. V dropped 1 base and J dropped 4; count of bases not matched to a gene: 7. Per the germline V gene, CDR1 is ENHRY and CDR2 is SYGVKD. CDR3 coding DNA: TGTGCCATCAGTGAGTTGACTAGCTCCCTTTACGAGCAGTACTTC. Translating gives CAISELTSSLYEQYF.

This clonotype was seen ten or more times. The gene calls are TRBV6-2 or TRBV6-3 and TRBJ2-5; a possible D gene is TRBD1 (5 bases). This CDR3 region has 13 residues. Germline V gives CDR1 MNHEY, CDR2 SVGEGT. The ends were cut back, 6 bases at V and 5 bases at J, with 13 bases in the middle. CDR3 bases: TGTGCCAGCAGCCAGGGTCCTTGGGAGACCCAGTACTTC. This sequence encodes CASSQGPWETQYF.

CDR3 sequence (DNA): TGCAGTGCTCCACTAGCTTACGAGCAGTTCTTC. Its translation: CSAPLAYEQFF. V is TRBV20-1 and J is TRBJ2-1, with D tentatively TRBD2 (6 bases). V lost 5 bases, J lost 10 bases, and 12 bases lay in between. Germline lookup yields CDR1 DFQATT and CDR2 SNEGSKA (reference sequence). The CDR3 has 11 residues.

This chain joins TRBV6-2 or TRBV6-3 and TRBJ2-5; TRBD2 might be the D (5 bases). V lost 2 bases, J lost 5 bases, and 9 bases lay in between. Germline lookup yields CDR1 MNHEY and CDR2 SVGEGT. The CDR3 runs to 13 residues. CDR3 amino acids: CASSYVGKETQYF. DNA of the CDR3: TGTGCCAGCAGTTACGTCGGGAAGGAGACCCAGTACTTC.

The chain joins TRBV7-2 to TRBJ2-7; no definite D call. CDR1 is SGHTA, CDR2 FQGNSA, per germline. The V end was cut by 1 base, the J end by 5 bases, with 6 bases between. The CDR3 covers 12 residues. The DNA of the CDR3 is TGTGCCAGCAGCTTAGTCCAGGACGAGCAGTACTTC. Its protein is CASSLVQDEQYF. Combining the CDR3 with reference TRBV7-2 and TRBJ2-7 gives the whole variable domain GAGVSQSPSNKVTEKGKDVELRCDPISGHTALYWYRQSLGQGLEFLIYFQGNSAPDKSGLPSDRFSAERTGGSVSTLTIQRTQQEDSAVYLCASSLVQDEQYFGPGTRLTVT.

This chain joins TRBV11-2 and TRBJ2-1; 14 nucleotides align to TRBD2. Germline assignment: CDR1 SGHAT and CDR2 FQNNGV. V was pared by 3 bases and J by 7 bases, with 8 bases of the junction left unmatched. The CDR3 totals 17 residues. CDR3 sequence: CASSLDRTSGRTNEQFF. CDR3 in DNA: TGTGCCAGCAGCTTGGACCGGACTAGCGGGAGGACAAATGAGCAGTTCTTC.

This clonotype was found a few times. V is TRBV24-1 and J is TRBJ2-7; TRBD1 aligns across 11 bases. Looked up from germline, CDR1 is KGHDR and CDR2 is SFDVKD. Trimming cost V 8 bases and J 5 bases; bases outside gene matches: 13. The CDR3 sequence is 16 residues long. CDR3 bases: TGTGCCACCACACCCACCGGGACAGGGGGTCACAACGAGCAGTACTTC. It encodes CATTPTGTGGHNEQYF.

The chain couples TRBV5-5 to TRBJ2-5, with D tentatively TRBD2 (7 bases). This CDR3 is built from 15 residues. Germline CDR1 SGHKS, CDR2 YYEKEE (reference sequence). With 4 bases removed from V and 5 bases from J, the gap between germline ends came to 18 bases. CDR3 loop: CASSVAPRGLETQYF. The CDR3 DNA sequence: TGTGCCAGCAGCGTCGCCCCGCGGGGGCTGGAGACCCAGTACTTC.

The chain carries TRBV30 and TRBJ1-6, with 7 nucleotides matching TRBD1. Trimming at V came to 1 base and at J to 7 bases, leaving 7 bases not matched to a gene. The CDR3 runs 15 residues. Per germline, CDR1 GTSNPN and CDR2 SVGIG (reference sequence). The CDR3 sequence is CAWSGGTDHNSPLHF. CDR3 in DNA: TGTGCCTGGAGTGGAGGGACAGACCACAATTCACCCCTCCACTTT.

The genes are TRBV7-3 and TRBJ2-1; tentatively, D is TRBD1 (7 bases). The ends were cut back, 1 base at V and 7 bases at J, with 14 bases in the middle. Germline loops: CDR1 SGHTA, CDR2 FQGTGA. This CDR3 is 15 amino acids long. The CDR3 reads CASSLNPQGGNEQFF. The CDR3 nucleotides are TGTGCCAGCAGCTTAAATCCTCAGGGGGGAAATGAGCAGTTCTTC.

This chain joins TRBV20-1 and TRBJ2-1; 7 positions agree with TRBD2. Germline-derived CDR1 and CDR2 are DFQATT and SNEGSKA (reference sequence). The CDR3 loop spans 15 amino acids. Germline trimming cut 6 bases from V and 0 bases from J; bases unmatched to any gene: 8. The CDR3 sequence is CSARKRGSSYNEQFF. The CDR3 nucleotides read TGCAGTGCAAGAAAGCGGGGAAGCTCCTACAATGAGCAGTTCTTC.

CDR3 DNA: TGTGCCAGCAGTTACCGCAGGGCCTCTCCTGGTGAGCAGTACTTC. Amino acid sequence: CASSYRRASPGEQYF. The chain couples TRBV6-5 to TRBJ2-7; possibly TRBD1 for D (5 bases). The CDR3 consists of 15 residues. Trimming cost V 2 bases and J 7 bases, with 18 bases left between them. Looked up from germline, CDR1 is MNHEY and CDR2 is SVGAGI.

V and J are TRBV20-1 and TRBJ2-7; 12 positions match TRBD2. With 0 bases clipped from V and 0 bases from J, the junction kept 9 bases outside the gene matches. CDR3 size: 18 residues. The germline CDR1 and CDR2 sequences are DFQATT and SNEGSKA (reference sequence). CDR3 amino acids: CSARDGSPSGGASYEQYF. DNA of the CDR3: TGCAGTGCTAGAGATGGGTCCCCTAGCGGGGGGGCCTCCTACGAGCAGTACTTC.

There are a few counts of this clonotype. The rearrangement uses TRBV5-4 and TRBJ2-7; 12 bases align to TRBD1. There are 16 residues in the CDR3. Germline assignment: CDR1 SGHNT and CDR2 YYREEE (reference sequence). V was clipped by 4 bases and J by 2 bases; unmatched bases: 7. CDR3 in amino acids: CASSTGTGGAAYEQYF. The CDR3 region has the DNA TGTGCCAGCAGCACCGGGACAGGGGGCGCAGCCTACGAGCAGTACTTC.

This clonotype turned up a few times. The rearrangement uses TRBV12-3 or TRBV12-4 and TRBJ2-2, with D possibly TRBD1 on 6 matching bases. V lost 7 bases, J lost 7 bases, and 13 bases lay in between. The CDR3 loop spans 13 amino acids. Here the CDR3 reads CASKNREIGELFF. CDR3 nucleotide sequence: TGTGCCAGCAAGAACAGGGAAATCGGGGAGCTGTTTTTT.

The rearrangement links TRBV27 to TRBJ1-5; D remains unclear. Germline assignment: CDR1 MNHEY and CDR2 SMNVEV (reference sequence). The V end lost 6 bases, the J end lost 3 bases, and 12 bases lay between the germline ends. The CDR3 covers 14 residues. CDR3 nucleotide sequence: TGTGCCAGCAGGGAAGGGCCGGCCAATCAGCCCCAGCATTTT. It codes for CASREGPANQPQHF.

This clonotype appeared a few times. V and J are TRBV30 and TRBJ2-7; TRBD2 matches at 7 bases. The germline gives CDR1 GTSNPN, CDR2 SVGIG (reference sequence). The CDR3 length is 12 residues. V lost 4 bases and J lost 2; bases outside the gene matches: 2. CDR3 in amino acids: CAWTSGAYEQYF. The CDR3 DNA reads TGTGCCTGGACTAGCGGAGCCTACGAGCAGTACTTC. Variable domain in full (rest from reference TRBV30 and TRBJ2-7): SQTIHQWPATLVQPVGSPLSLECTVEGTSNPNLYWYRQAAGRGLQLLFYSVGIGQISSEVPQNLSASRPQDRQFILSSKKLLLSDSGFYLCAWTSGAYEQYFGPGTRLTVT.

This rearrangement joins TRBV7-8 to TRBJ2-7, with 8 bases fitting TRBD1. CDR1 is SGHVS and CDR2 is FQNEAQ in the germline V gene. CDR3 length: 15 amino acids. The J segment lost 1 base and the V segment lost 3 bases, leaving 5 bases of the junction unmatched. The CDR3 DNA is TGTGCCAGCAGCTTTAACCGGGACAGGTCCTACGAGCAGTACTTC. It yields the protein CASSFNRDRSYEQYF.

The gene calls are TRBV4-1 and TRBJ2-3, with D tentatively TRBD1 or TRBD2 (5 bases each). The CDR3 runs 14 residues. CDR1 MGHRA and CDR2 YSYEKL come from the germline V gene. Deletions cut 5 bases from V and 2 bases from J, with 11 bases between. The CDR3 protein is CASSTGRSTDTQYF. DNA for the CDR3: TGCGCCAGCAGCACGGGACGGTCCACAGATACGCAGTATTTT.

A word on this clonotype: A much larger clone lies one base from this, so it may be a read error. The J gene is TRBJ2-3, the V gene TRBV12-3 or TRBV12-4; possible D gene TRBD2, 6 bases. CDR3 length: 16 residues. V was trimmed by 4 bases and J by 3 bases, leaving 17 bases between them. The CDR3 spells CASSSGGKGRTDTQYF. CDR3 sequence (DNA): TGTGCCAGCAGTTCGGGCGGGAAAGGCAGGACAGATACGCAGTATTTT.

This clonotype has just a few counts. This sequence joins TRBV28 and TRBJ2-1; 7 bases map to TRBD2. Unmatched junction bases numbered 8, after V lost 2 bases and J lost 1 base. CDR1 is MDHEN and CDR2 is SYDVKM in the germline V gene. There are 17 residues in the CDR3. The CDR3 sequence is CASSLLELARSYNEQFF. Written as DNA, the CDR3 is TGTGCCAGCAGTTTACTCGAACTAGCGAGATCCTACAATGAGCAGTTCTTC.

CDR3 loop: CASSLTTPMYLSGANVLTF. CDR3 coding DNA: TGTGCCAGCAGCCTTACGACTCCGATGTATCTCTCTGGGGCCAACGTCCTGACTTTC. The V call is TRBV6-1, the J call TRBJ2-6, with D hard to call. V was shortened by 6 bases and J by 0 bases, with 21 bases between the two germline ends. The germline CDR1 and CDR2 sequences are MNHNS and SASEGT. This CDR3 comprises 19 residues.

V and J are TRBV20-1 and TRBJ2-5; a weak D match, TRBD2 (6 bases). Germline CDR1 is DFQATT and CDR2 is SNEGSKA (reference sequence). The CDR3 has 13 amino acids. The V and J ends lost 0 bases and 5 bases respectively, with 10 bases between them. Written as DNA, the CDR3 is TGCAGTGCTAGAGAGGTTGGGAGGGAGACCCAGTACTTC. It codes for CSAREVGRETQYF.

There are a few counts of this clonotype. The chain has TRBV6-5 and TRBJ2-7; 7 nucleotides agree with TRBD1. This CDR3 comprises 15 residues. The V segment lost 2 bases and the J segment 2 bases; nucleotides outside the gene matches: 6. CDR1 is MNHEY and CDR2 is SVGAGI in the germline V gene. DNA of the CDR3: TGTGCCAGCAGTTACATGGTCAGGGGGACCTACGAGCAGTACTTC. Its protein is CASSYMVRGTYEQYF.

This clonotype has only a few counts. The rearrangement uses TRBV18 and TRBJ2-1; no clear D gene. CDR1 is KGHSH and CDR2 is LQKENI in the germline V gene. Trimming removed 3 bases at V and 0 bases at J, with 9 bases between. The CDR3 totals 15 residues. In DNA, the CDR3 is TGTGCCAGCTCACCTCTGAGAAACTCCTACAATGAGCAGTTCTTC. It specifies CASSPLRNSYNEQFF.

This clonotype was seen only a few times. The V and J genes are TRBV12-3 or TRBV12-4 and TRBJ2-7; 11 bases are a match to TRBD1. Trimming removed 4 bases from V and 2 bases from J; junction bases left unmatched: 7. This CDR3 is built from 16 residues. The CDR3 protein is CASSSGTGGLPYEQYF. CDR3 DNA sequence: TGTGCCAGCAGTTCCGGGACAGGGGGTCTCCCCTACGAGCAGTACTTC.

This clonotype showed up just a few times. The chain links TRBV7-2 to TRBJ2-7, with D maybe TRBD2 (6 bases). Germline V CDR1 and CDR2: SGHTA, FQGNSA. The CDR3 sequence is 13 residues long. V was cut by 2 bases and J by 3 bases, with 8 bases left in between. CDR3 DNA sequence: TGTGCCAGCAGCTTACTAGCGCGCTACGAGCAGTACTTC. Its translation is CASSLLARYEQYF.

The gene calls are TRBV6-5 and TRBJ1-1; no reliable D call. CDR1 and CDR2 from the germline V gene are MNHEY and SVGAGI. V lost 1 base, J lost 1 base, and 10 bases lay in between. The CDR3 loop spans 15 amino acids. CDR3 amino acids: CASSYFGPPNTEAFF. The CDR3 bases are TGTGCCAGCAGTTACTTCGGACCCCCGAACACTGAAGCTTTCTTT.

A few counts support this clonotype. This chain connects TRBV27 to TRBJ2-1, with TRBD2 matching 10 bases. The V gene end was trimmed by 1 base and the J gene end by 4 bases; junction bases not matched to a gene: 4. The CDR3 runs to 16 residues. Germline CDR1 is MNHEY and CDR2 is SMNVEV (reference sequence). This CDR3 reads CASSLWSGRAYNEQFF. CDR3 DNA: TGTGCCAGCAGTTTATGGAGCGGGAGGGCTTACAATGAGCAGTTCTTC.

This clonotype was observed a handful of times. This chain links TRBV7-8 with TRBJ1-3, with a weak D call TRBD1 (5 bases). The V gene lost 5 bases and the J gene lost 2 bases, with 13 bases spanning the gap. Germline loops: CDR1 SGHVS, CDR2 FQNEAQ. The CDR3 runs to 15 residues. CDR3 in amino acids: CASSPRVFTGNTIYF. CDR3 nucleotide sequence: TGTGCCAGCAGCCCCAGGGTTTTTACTGGAAACACCATATATTTT.